The 21 T cell receptor beta chains below come from one sample, sequenced in a study of blood T cell repertoires in COVID-19. The repertoire was sequenced with immunoSEQ multiplex PCR; TCRdb's copy has only in-frame clones and lacks some. The table includes 150,000 to 200,000 clones, approximately 92% detected once. The sequenced sample consisted of peripheral blood. The receptors originated from a man aged 25-45 years with COVID-19, enrolled during active disease.

This chain connects TRBV7-3 to TRBJ1-6; the match to TRBD1 covers 7 bases. V trimming: 4 bases; J trimming: 10 bases; junction bases outside the gene matches: 13. The CDR3 runs 16 residues. Germline CDR1 SGHTA, CDR2 FQGTGA. This chain's CDR3 is CASSSQGQPSGSPLHF. The CDR3 DNA reads TGTGCCAGCAGCTCCCAGGGACAGCCCTCGGGCTCACCCCTCCACTTT. Together with reference TRBV7-3 and TRBJ1-6, the CDR3 gives the full variable domain: GAGVSQTPSNKVTEKGKYVELRCDPISGHTALYWYRQSLGQGPEFLIYFQGTGAADDSGLPNDRFFAVRPEGSVSTLKIQRTERGDSAVYLCASSSQGQPSGSPLHFGNGTRLTVT.

This chain joins TRBV7-3 and TRBJ2-5, with TRBD2 matching over 7 bases. The V segment lost 5 bases and the J segment 3 bases; nucleotides outside the gene matches: 6. The CDR3 sequence is 14 residues long. CDR1 and CDR2 (germline): SGHTA, FQGTGA. The CDR3, as DNA: TGTGCCAGCAGCCCCCGGGGGACTAAAGAGACCCAGTACTTC. It codes for CASSPRGTKETQYF. The full variable domain, rest sourced from reference TRBV7-3 and TRBJ2-5, is GAGVSQTPSNKVTEKGKYVELRCDPISGHTALYWYRQSLGQGPEFLIYFQGTGAADDSGLPNDRFFAVRPEGSVSTLKIQRTERGDSAVYLCASSPRGTKETQYFGPGTRLLVL.

This rearrangement joins TRBV13 to TRBJ1-3; TRBD1 matches at 12 bases. Germline-derived CDR1 and CDR2 are PRHDT and FYEKMQ (reference sequence). The CDR3 is 14 residues long. V shed 5 bases and J 6 bases; nucleotides not matched to a gene: 2. CDR3 sequence: CASSPGQGANTIYF. The CDR3 DNA is TGTGCCAGCAGCCCGGGACAGGGGGCAAACACCATATATTTT.

The table lists this clone with a count of one. The rearrangement links TRBV5-8 to TRBJ2-5; TRBD1 aligns across 7 bases. Trimming removed 0 bases from V and 4 bases from J; junction bases left unmatched: 9. CDR1 and CDR2 (germline): SGHTS, YDEGEE. CDR3 length equals 16 residues. The CDR3 region has the DNA TGTGCCAGCAGCTTGGAGAGGTTAGGGGGCATAGAGACCCAGTACTTC. This gives the protein CASSLERLGGIETQYF.

In this sample, this clone turned up once. The chain employs TRBV11-3 and TRBJ2-3; D is unclear. Per the germline V gene, CDR1 is SGHNT and CDR2 is YENEEA. V lost 4 bases and J lost 6, with 17 bases in between. The CDR3 runs to 15 residues. This CDR3 reads CASSSRHLKADTQYF. The DNA of the CDR3 is TGTGCCAGCAGCTCCCGACACCTAAAGGCCGATACGCAGTATTTT.

The rearrangement uses TRBV15 and TRBJ2-7; D may be TRBD1 (6 bases). This CDR3 has 13 residues. V dropped 3 bases and J dropped 0 bases, with 6 bases sitting between them. Germline V gene lookup returns CDR1 LNHNV and CDR2 YYDKDF (reference sequence). The CDR3 coding sequence is TGTGCCACCAGCAGGGACAGCTCCTACGAGCAGTACTTC. Translation: CATSRDSSYEQYF.

The chain combines TRBV5-1 with TRBJ1-1; TRBD1 agrees at 7 bases. Germline trimming cut 9 bases from V and 1 base from J; bases unmatched to any gene: 9. This CDR3 has 14 amino acids. Germline V gene lookup returns CDR1 SGHRS and CDR2 YFSETQ. CDR3 region: CATKEGAGNTEAFF. DNA of the CDR3: TGCGCCACTAAGGAGGGGGCGGGGAACACTGAAGCTTTCTTT.

V usage is TRBV28 and J usage is TRBJ2-5; 8 bases map to TRBD2. The junction had 2 bases not matched to a gene; V was cut back by 4 bases and J by 1 base. CDR3 size: 14 residues. Germline V lookup: CDR1 MDHEN, CDR2 SYDVKM. The CDR3, as DNA: TGTGCCAGCAGTTCGGGGGGGGCCCAAGAGACCCAGTACTTC. The encoded protein is CASSSGGAQETQYF.

The chain couples TRBV29-1 to TRBJ1-3, with TRBD1 matching over 10 bases. The CDR3 is 15 residues long. Unmatched junction bases numbered 3, after V lost 4 bases and J lost 0 bases. Per the germline V gene, CDR1 is SQVTM and CDR2 is ANQGSEA. The DNA of the CDR3 is TGCAGCGTTGCGGGGACAGGGGTCTCTGGAAACACCATATATTTT. Residues: CSVAGTGVSGNTIYF.

CDR3 amino acids: CASSFLPGGNSPLHF. CDR3 nucleotide sequence: TGTGCCAGCAGCTTCCTTCCAGGGGGCAACTCACCCCTCCACTTT. The chain recombines TRBV7-3 with TRBJ1-6, with 8 bases identical to TRBD1. The CDR3 contains 15 residues. Germline V gives CDR1 SGHTA, CDR2 FQGTGA. Trimming cost V 3 bases and J 10 bases; bases outside gene matches: 8.

The rearrangement joins TRBV6-5 to TRBJ1-1, with 7 bases identical to TRBD1. Germline values: CDR1 MNHEY, CDR2 SVGAGI. With 1 base clipped from V and 2 bases from J, the junction kept 4 bases outside the gene matches. There are 15 residues in the CDR3. The DNA for the CDR3 is TGTGCCAGCAGTTACTTGACAGGGTCTAACACTGAAGCTTTCTTT. This translates into CASSYLTGSNTEAFF.

V is TRBV19 and J is TRBJ2-7, with 12 bases matching TRBD2. Germline V gene data show CDR1 as LNHDA and CDR2 as SQIVND (reference sequence). CDR3 length: 17 amino acids. Trimming removed 4 bases from V and 0 bases from J; junction bases left unmatched: 7. This CDR3 is CASSRGLAGFSSYEQYF. The CDR3 coding sequence is TGTGCCAGTAGTAGAGGACTAGCGGGATTCAGCTCCTACGAGCAGTACTTC.

This CDR3 is CASSQDVTGGRGGYTF. Here the CDR3 DNA reads TGTGCCAGCAGCCAAGATGTGACAGGGGGCCGAGGAGGCTACACCTTC. This chain uses TRBV14 with TRBJ1-2; TRBD1 matches at 10 bases. Germline CDR1 reads SGHDN; CDR2 reads FVKESK. The ends lost 0 bases at V and 8 bases at J; junction bases unmatched: 9. This CDR3 region has 16 residues.

The chain uses TRBV4-2 and TRBJ2-1, with 11 bases aligning to TRBD2. V gave up 6 bases and J gave up 4 bases; unmatched junction bases: 8. The CDR3 contains 16 residues. CDR1 is LGHNA, CDR2 YNFKEQ, per germline. The CDR3 coding sequence is TGTGCCAGCAGTGGACTAGCGGGCCTCCCGTACAATGAGCAGTTCTTC. Translation gives CASSGLAGLPYNEQFF.

The chain uses TRBV5-1 and TRBJ2-6; D is perhaps TRBD1 (5 bases). The CDR3 loop spans 15 amino acids. CDR1 is SGHRS and CDR2 is YFSETQ in the germline V gene. The V gene lost 5 bases and the J gene lost 3 bases, with 12 bases spanning the gap. CDR3 in DNA: TGCGCCAGCAGGCAGGGTGCATTTGGGGCCAACGTCCTGACTTTC. This encodes CASRQGAFGANVLTF.

The CDR3: CASSLARTGHQPQHF. As DNA, the CDR3 is TGTGCCAGCAGCTTAGCGCGGACAGGGCATCAGCCCCAGCATTTT. V usage is TRBV7-9 and J usage is TRBJ1-5; 8 bases agree with TRBD1. The CDR3 is 15 residues long. CDR1 and CDR2 from the germline V gene are SEHNR and FQNEAQ (reference sequence). J lost 5 bases, V lost 0 bases, and 3 bases had no gene match.

The J gene is TRBJ2-2, the V gene TRBV9; the match to TRBD2 covers 10 bases. Germline V gene lookup returns CDR1 SGDLS and CDR2 YYNGEE. V gave up 1 base and J gave up 0 bases; unmatched junction bases: 0. The CDR3 spans 16 residues. The chain's CDR3 is CASSVLAGANTGELFF. CDR3 coding DNA: TGTGCCAGCAGCGTACTAGCGGGGGCGAACACCGGGGAGCTGTTTTTT.

This chain links TRBV18 with TRBJ2-3; no definite D call. CDR3 size: 16 residues. Looked up from germline, CDR1 is KGHSH and CDR2 is LQKENI. With 0 bases removed from V and 5 bases from J, the gap between germline ends came to 15 bases. CDR3 residues: CASSPPTGVIRDTQYF. CDR3 nucleotides: TGTGCCAGCTCACCACCGACGGGTGTGATTCGAGATACGCAGTATTTT.

J is TRBJ2-5 and V is TRBV7-8, with D tentatively TRBD2 (6 bases). Germline CDR1 and CDR2: SGHVS and FQNEAQ. The V end lost 5 bases, the J end lost 5 bases, and 18 bases lay between the germline ends. The CDR3 covers 15 residues. The CDR3 loop reads CASSPRDFVTETQYF. DNA for the CDR3: TGTGCCAGCAGCCCGCGGGACTTTGTGACTGAGACCCAGTACTTC. Variable domain in full (rest from reference TRBV7-8 and TRBJ2-5): GAGVSQSPRYKVAKRGQDVALRCDPISGHVSLFWYQQALGQGPEFLTYFQNEAQLDKSGLPSDRFFAERPEGSVSTLKIQRTQQEDSAVYLCASSPRDFVTETQYFGPGTRLLVL.

The V and J genes are TRBV19 and TRBJ1-4; D gene unclear. CDR3 length: 14 residues. Trimming cost V 7 bases and J 0 bases, with 9 bases left between them. Germline CDR1 and CDR2: LNHDA and SQIVND (reference sequence). This CDR3 reads CASMDGATNEKLFF. The CDR3 region has the DNA TGTGCCAGTATGGACGGGGCAACTAATGAAAAACTGTTTTTT.

The rearrangement uses TRBV27 and TRBJ1-2, with 8 bases identical to TRBD1. Germline V lookup: CDR1 MNHEY, CDR2 SMNVEV (reference sequence). Trimming took 4 bases from V and 10 from J; bases not matched to a gene: 11. This CDR3 has 14 amino acids. The CDR3 loop is CASSSPRQGWVYTF. The DNA of the CDR3 is TGTGCCAGCAGTTCACCCCGACAGGGGTGGGTCTACACCTTC.